This T cell receptor (beta chain) was observed in a study of beta chain features in type 1 diabetes. General study points: Compared with healthy donors, patients appeared to share more similar naive, central memory and regulatory TCRB repertoires. TCRB CDR3 length was moderately but significantly reduced in all four CD4+ subsets of Type 1 diabetes patients. Diminished insertions and augmented deletions at VDJ junctions characterized type 1 diabetes patients.

Of note for this clone: Its target is unknown.

One heparinised draw of blood, averaging approximately 110 mL, came from each donor. Every bit of the isolated RNA underwent reverse transcription, so sequencing read expressed TCRB transcripts. Only in-frame clones appear in the TCRdb table, and some are missing; sequencing was by immunoSEQ multiplex PCR. This table has under 850,000 clones, roughly 13% appearing once. Trimming stripped 0 bases from V and 9 bases from J, with 14 bases between. There are 14 residues in the CDR3. Germline-derived CDR1 and CDR2 are SEHNR and FQNEAQ (reference sequence). The material sequenced was naive CD4+ T cells from blood. The rearrangement links TRBV7-9 to TRBJ1-2; the D is unclear. The clonotype comes from a man aged 18 to 30 with type 1 diabetes. In nucleotides, the CDR3 is TGTGCCAGCAGCTTAGCGCAAGTGATCAATCGCTACACCTTC. Protein: CASSLAQVINRYTF.